Detailed here is one TCR beta chain. These data are taken from a study of blood T cell repertoires in COVID-19. The wider study: The cDNA or gDNA used as material had been derived from T cells, B-cell-depleted T cells, or PBMCs.

Authors' data handling: Amplification of reference gene primers provided the estimated nucleated cell counts. Libraries were prepared by immunoSEQ multiplex PCR; TCRdb keeps only in-frame clonotypes and omits some of them. Clone size and V and J calls were adopted from that table, with D and trimming inferred from the DNA. The sample shows a few hundred thousand clones, under 90% of them seen only once. V shed 3 bases and J shed 6 bases, with 11 bases lying between them. The V gene's germline CDR1 is SGDLS and CDR2 YYNGEE. The CDR3 extends over 13 amino acids. The rearrangement joins TRBV9 to TRBJ2-3; perhaps TRBD1 as D (5 bases). The sequencing sample was made of peripheral blood. This TCR came from a woman aged 40 to 50 who had recovered from COVID-19. CDR3 region: CASSAGGADTQYF. In DNA, the CDR3 is TGTGCCAGCAGCGCAGGTGGGGCGGATACGCAGTATTTT.